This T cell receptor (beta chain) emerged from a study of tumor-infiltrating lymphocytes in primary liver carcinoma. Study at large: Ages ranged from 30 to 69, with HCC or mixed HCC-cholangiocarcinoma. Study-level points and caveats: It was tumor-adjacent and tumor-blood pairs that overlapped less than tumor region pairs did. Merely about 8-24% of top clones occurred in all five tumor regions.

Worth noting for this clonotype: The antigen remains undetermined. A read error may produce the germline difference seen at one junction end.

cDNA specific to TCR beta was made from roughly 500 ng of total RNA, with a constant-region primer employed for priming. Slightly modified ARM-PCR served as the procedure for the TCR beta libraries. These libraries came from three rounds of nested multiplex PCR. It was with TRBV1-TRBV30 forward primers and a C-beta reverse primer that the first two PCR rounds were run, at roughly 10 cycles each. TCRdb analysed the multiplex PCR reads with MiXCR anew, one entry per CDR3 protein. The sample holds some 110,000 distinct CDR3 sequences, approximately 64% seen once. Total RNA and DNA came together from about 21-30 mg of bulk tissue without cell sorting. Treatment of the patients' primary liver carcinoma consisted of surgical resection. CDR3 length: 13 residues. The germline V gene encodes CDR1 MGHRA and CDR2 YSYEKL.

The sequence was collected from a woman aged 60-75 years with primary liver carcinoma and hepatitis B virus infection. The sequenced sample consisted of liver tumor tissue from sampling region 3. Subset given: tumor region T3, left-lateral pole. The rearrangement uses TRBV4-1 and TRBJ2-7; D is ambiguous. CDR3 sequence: CASSQGPPYEQCF. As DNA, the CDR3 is TGCGCCAGCAGCCAAGGTCCACCCTACGAGCAGTGTTTC.